The 23 T cell receptor beta chains below come from one sample, sequenced in a study of blood T cell repertoires in COVID-19. The table came from immunoSEQ multiplex PCR; TCRdb's copy has only in-frame clones and leaves some out. Here the sample spans tens of thousands of clones, 90% being singletons. Sequencing was carried out using peripheral blood. Receptors originate from a man over 45 with acute or convalescent COVID-19.

The chain joins TRBV7-2 to TRBJ1-2; possibly TRBD1 for D (6 bases). There are 13 residues in the CDR3. Germline V gives CDR1 SGHTA, CDR2 FQGNSA. V lost 3 bases to trimming and J lost 8 bases, with 13 bases between them. CDR3 DNA sequence: TGTGCCAGCAGCTTTGGGGGGGGCGCGGGCTACACCTTC. This codes for CASSFGGGAGYTF.

Regarding this clone: At one boundary the junction diverges from the germline segment, which might be a read error. The V and J genes are TRBV12-3 or TRBV12-4 and TRBJ2-7; D not resolved. The length of the CDR3 is 12 residues. The CDR3 reads CASSFARVRLLF. The CDR3 nucleotides are TGTGCCAGCAGTTTTGCCCGTGTCCGACTCCTATTC.

This chain uses TRBV5-1 with TRBJ2-2, with 10 bases identical to TRBD2. This CDR3 has 16 amino acids. V shed 4 bases, J shed 1 base, and the junction held 4 bases outside the gene matches. Germline V gives CDR1 SGHRS, CDR2 YFSETQ. The CDR3 coding sequence is TGCGCCAGCAGCCCCCGACTAGCGGGGAACACCGGGGAGCTGTTTTTT. Residues: CASSPRLAGNTGELFF.

This clone was observed a handful of times. J is TRBJ2-3 and V is TRBV11-2; TRBD2 aligns across 12 bases. The CDR3 length is 17 residues. Germline trimming cut 4 bases from V and 0 bases from J; bases unmatched to any gene: 5. Germline assignment: CDR1 SGHAT and CDR2 FQNNGV. The CDR3 region is CASSSGTSGYSTDTQYF. Here the CDR3 DNA reads TGTGCCAGCAGCTCAGGGACTAGCGGGTATAGCACAGATACGCAGTATTTT.

Concerning this clone: A junction end diverges from the germline sequence, so it may reflect a read error. The V call is TRBV11-3, the J call TRBJ1-5; D is undetermined. Germline V gives CDR1 SGHNT, CDR2 YENEEA. There are 8 residues in the CDR3. The CDR3 spells CASSLALF. In DNA, the CDR3 is TGTGCCAGCAGCTTAGCCCTATTT.

The rearrangement uses TRBV14 and TRBJ1-6; D not resolved. The V end was cut by 2 bases, the J end by 7 bases, with 6 bases between. The CDR3 is 13 amino acids. Per the germline V gene, CDR1 is SGHDN and CDR2 is FVKESK. The CDR3 is CASSQRLNSPLHF. CDR3 coding DNA: TGTGCCAGCAGCCAACGGTTGAATTCACCCCTCCACTTT.

This clone qualifies as medium-sized. This chain joins TRBV4-3 and TRBJ2-7; 8 nucleotides agree with TRBD2. V dropped 0 bases and J dropped 4; count of bases not matched to a gene: 11. CDR3 size: 17 residues. From germline, CDR1 is LGHNA and CDR2 YSLEER. The DNA for the CDR3 is TGCGCCAGCAGCCAAGACCCTTCCGGGAGGGCCGCTTACGAGCAGTACTTC. Translated, it gives CASSQDPSGRAAYEQYF.

The rearrangement joins TRBV27 to TRBJ2-7, with D tentatively TRBD1 (6 bases). The CDR3 is 14 amino acids. Germline V gene data show CDR1 as MNHEY and CDR2 as SMNVEV (reference sequence). The V and J ends lost 3 bases and 0 bases respectively, with 9 bases between them. CDR3 region: CASSFGQSSYEQYF. The DNA of the CDR3 is TGTGCCAGCAGTTTCGGACAGAGCTCCTACGAGCAGTACTTC.

The chain is built from TRBV27 and TRBJ1-5; 8 bases fit TRBD1. This CDR3 has 13 residues. Germline assignment: CDR1 MNHEY and CDR2 SMNVEV (reference sequence). V was clipped by 10 bases and J by 4 bases; unmatched bases: 6. The CDR3 bases are TGTGCCATTGCCCGGGACAGGAATCAGCCCCAGCATTTT. This sequence encodes CAIARDRNQPQHF.

This clone occurred once. Here the CDR3 reads CASSLGYTDTQYF. The CDR3 bases are TGTGCCAGCAGCTTGGGCTACACAGATACGCAGTATTTT. The V gene is TRBV7-7, the J gene TRBJ2-3; D is undetermined. CDR3 length equals 13 residues. Trimming removed 3 bases from V and 2 bases from J, with 6 bases in between. Germline lookup yields CDR1 SSHAT and CDR2 FNYEAQ (reference sequence).

The CDR3 region has the DNA TGTGCCAGCAGTGAATATGAAAAGGCGGGACCTTATGGCTACACCTTC. Translating it yields CASSEYEKAGPYGYTF. The J gene is TRBJ1-2, the V gene TRBV25-1; possible D gene TRBD1, 5 bases. The CDR3 is 16 residues long. Germline loops: CDR1 MGHDK, CDR2 SYGVNS. The germline V and J ends were trimmed by 0 bases and 5 bases, with 16 bases remaining between them.

Here the CDR3 DNA reads TGTGCCAGCAGCTTGGAAGCGGGAGGGGGCTACGAGCAGTACTTC. Protein sequence: CASSLEAGGGYEQYF. This chain joins TRBV5-6 and TRBJ2-7, with TRBD2 identical over 10 bases. This CDR3 region has 15 residues. Trimming cost V 0 bases and J 3 bases; bases outside gene matches: 3. Germline V gene lookup returns CDR1 SGHDT and CDR2 YYEEEE.

CDR3 sequence: CASSPRAYNEQFF. The CDR3 nucleotides are TGTGCCAGCAGTCCCCGGGCCTACAATGAGCAGTTCTTC. The chain has TRBV27 and TRBJ2-1, with D unclear. The V end was cut by 5 bases, the J end by 2 bases, with 7 bases between. This CDR3 has 13 amino acids. Germline values: CDR1 MNHEY, CDR2 SMNVEV (reference sequence).

V usage is TRBV7-2 and J usage is TRBJ2-5; D possibly corresponds to TRBD2 (6 bases). V was trimmed by 1 base and J by 5 bases, leaving 17 bases between them. Germline CDR1 SGHTA, CDR2 FQGNSA. The CDR3 runs to 16 residues. The CDR3 DNA reads TGTGCCAGCAGCTTAGGGGGCCGGAGGGCCACGGAGACCCAGTACTTC. It encodes CASSLGGRRATETQYF. The full variable domain, its missing parts supplied by reference TRBV7-2 and TRBJ2-5, is GAGVSQSPSNKVTEKGKDVELRCDPISGHTALYWYRQSLGQGLEFLIYFQGNSAPDKSGLPSDRFSAERTGGSVSTLTIQRTQQEDSAVYLCASSLGGRRATETQYFGPGTRLLVL.

J is TRBJ2-3 and V is TRBV20-1; TRBD2 matches 7 bases. Germline V gives CDR1 DFQATT, CDR2 SNEGSKA (reference sequence). J gave up 8 bases and V 5 bases, and 1 base lay outside the gene matches. CDR3 length equals 10 residues. This chain's CDR3 is CSAGRGTQYF. CDR3 in DNA: TGCAGTGCTGGGAGGGGTACGCAGTATTTT.

V and J are TRBV18 and TRBJ1-5; D ambiguous. Trimming left V 2 bases short and J 2 bases short, with 7 bases between. The CDR3 spans 14 residues. Germline V CDR1 and CDR2: KGHSH, LQKENI. The chain's CDR3 is CASSPFPGNQPQHF. The CDR3 DNA sequence: TGTGCCAGCTCACCATTTCCGGGCAATCAGCCCCAGCATTTT. The whole variable domain, remainder taken from reference TRBV18 and TRBJ1-5, is NAGVMQNPRHLVRRRGQEARLRCSPMKGHSHVYWYRQLPEEGLKFMVYLQKENIIDESGMPKERFSAEFPKEGPSILRIQQVVRGDSAAYFCASSPFPGNQPQHFGDGTRLSIL.

The CDR3 region is CSASGGGSYEQYF. The CDR3 bases are TGCAGTGCTAGTGGCGGAGGGTCCTACGAGCAGTACTTC. The V gene is TRBV20-1, the J gene TRBJ2-7; weak D call: TRBD2 (6 bases). Germline assignment: CDR1 DFQATT and CDR2 SNEGSKA (reference sequence). V gave up 3 bases and J gave up 1 base, with 10 bases separating them. The CDR3 has 13 amino acids.

V gene TRBV5-6 combines with J gene TRBJ2-5; a possible D gene is TRBD2 (5 bases). V lost 4 bases, J lost 5 bases, and 9 bases lay in between. Germline V gene data show CDR1 as SGHDT and CDR2 as YYEEEE. There are 12 residues in the CDR3. The CDR3 bases are TGTGCCAGCAGCCCCGACTACGAGACCCAGTACTTC. This encodes CASSPDYETQYF. The full variable domain, with the rest looked up from reference TRBV5-6 and TRBJ2-5, is DAGVTQSPTHLIKTRGQQVTLRCSPKSGHDTVSWYQQALGQGPQFIFQYYEEEERQRGNFPDRFSGHQFPNYSSELNVNALLLGDSALYLCASSPDYETQYFGPGTRLLVL.

The chain is built from TRBV11-3 and TRBJ2-1, with 7 bases aligning to TRBD2. The V segment lost 5 bases and the J segment 5 bases; nucleotides outside the gene matches: 9. This CDR3 comprises 15 residues. Germline CDR1 is SGHNT and CDR2 is YENEEA. The CDR3 loop reads CASSERGTTNNEQFF. CDR3 in DNA: TGTGCCAGCAGCGAACGGGGGACTACCAACAATGAGCAGTTCTTC.

The chain combines TRBV6-5 with TRBJ1-6; D remains unclear. Per germline, CDR1 MNHEY and CDR2 SVGAGI. This CDR3 comprises 13 residues. V lost 7 bases to trimming and J lost 4 bases, with 8 bases between them. The CDR3 nucleotides are TGTGCCAGCATGGAGGGTTATAATTCACCCCTCCACTTT. Translation gives CASMEGYNSPLHF.

The chain employs TRBV10-3 and TRBJ1-2, with 7 bases aligning to TRBD1. Germline assignment: CDR1 ENHRY and CDR2 SYGVKD. CDR3 length: 15 residues. Unmatched junction bases numbered 11, after V lost 7 bases and J lost 3 bases. This chain's CDR3 is CAIIRTGDRHYGYTF. DNA of the CDR3: TGTGCCATCATTAGAACAGGGGACCGGCACTATGGCTACACCTTC.

The V call is TRBV6-2 or TRBV6-3, the J call TRBJ2-5; a weak D match, TRBD2 (6 bases). Germline CDR1 MNHEY, CDR2 SVGEGT. V was trimmed by 0 bases and J by 5 bases, leaving 10 bases between them. The CDR3 has 14 amino acids. The CDR3 region is CASSYSDYRETQYF. Here the CDR3 DNA reads TGTGCCAGCAGTTACTCGGACTATAGGGAGACCCAGTACTTC.

This chain links TRBV18 with TRBJ1-4; 9 bases line up with TRBD1. Germline trimming cut 3 bases from V and 2 bases from J; bases unmatched to any gene: 7. Germline loops: CDR1 KGHSH, CDR2 LQKENI. CDR3 length: 17 residues. For the CDR3, the DNA is TGTGCCAGCTCACCGGGGACAGGGTATACGACTAATGAAAAACTGTTTTTT. This sequence encodes CASSPGTGYTTNEKLFF.